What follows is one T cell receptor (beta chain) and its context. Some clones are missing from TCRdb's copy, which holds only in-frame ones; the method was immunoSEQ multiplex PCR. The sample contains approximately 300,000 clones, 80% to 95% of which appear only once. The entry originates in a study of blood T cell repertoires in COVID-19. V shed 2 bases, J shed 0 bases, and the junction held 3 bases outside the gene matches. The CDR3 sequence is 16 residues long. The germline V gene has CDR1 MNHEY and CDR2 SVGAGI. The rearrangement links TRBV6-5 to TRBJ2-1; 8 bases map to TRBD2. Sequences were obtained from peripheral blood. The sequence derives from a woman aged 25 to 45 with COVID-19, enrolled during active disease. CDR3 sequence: CASSYASGLSYNEQFF. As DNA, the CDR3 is TGTGCCAGCAGTTACGCTAGCGGGCTCTCCTACAATGAGCAGTTCTTC.